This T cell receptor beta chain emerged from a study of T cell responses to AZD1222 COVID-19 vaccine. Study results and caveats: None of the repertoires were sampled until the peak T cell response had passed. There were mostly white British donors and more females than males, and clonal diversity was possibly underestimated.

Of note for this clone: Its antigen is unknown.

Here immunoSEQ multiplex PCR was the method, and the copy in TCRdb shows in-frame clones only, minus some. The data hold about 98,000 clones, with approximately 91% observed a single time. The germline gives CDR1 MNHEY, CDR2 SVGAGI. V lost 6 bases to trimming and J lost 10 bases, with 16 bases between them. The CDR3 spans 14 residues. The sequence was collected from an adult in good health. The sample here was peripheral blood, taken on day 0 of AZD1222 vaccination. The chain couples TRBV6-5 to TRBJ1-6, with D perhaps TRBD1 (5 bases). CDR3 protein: CASRLRAGWSPLHF. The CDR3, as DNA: TGTGCCAGCAGGCTCAGGGCCGGGTGGTCACCCCTCCACTTT.